This entry lists 18 T cell receptor beta chains sequenced from one sample in a study of T cell repertoires in cytomegalovirus infection. Their target antigens are unknown. MiXCR, run by TCRdb on the reads, gives a single entry per CDR3 protein. The data contain approximately 730,000 distinct CDR3 sequences, 30% to 35% of them singletons. The source material was cultured PBMCs, sampled from culture after CMV antigen stimulation. All receptors come from a human donor in good health (CMV status not recorded). Some clones in this sample may be carry-over from other donors' samples.

The gene calls are TRBV4-1 and TRBJ2-5; TRBD2 matches at 10 bases. The CDR3 totals 17 residues. Germline V gene lookup returns CDR1 MGHRA and CDR2 YSYEKL. V dropped 1 base and J dropped 9; count of bases not matched to a gene: 14. DNA for the CDR3: TGCGCCAGCAGCCAAGTGTCGGGGCTAGCGGGGGCCGTGGCCCAGTACTTC. Its protein product is CASSQVSGLAGAVAQYF.

This rearrangement joins TRBV27 to TRBJ1-2; the match to TRBD1 covers 7 bases. CDR3 size: 13 residues. Trimming removed 3 bases from V and 6 bases from J; junction bases left unmatched: 4. Looked up from germline, CDR1 is MNHEY and CDR2 is SMNVEV (reference sequence). The CDR3 DNA follows: TGTGCCAGCAGTTTCCGAGGGACAGATGGCTACACCTTC. Encoded protein: CASSFRGTDGYTF.

V is TRBV7-9 and J is TRBJ1-4; D perhaps matches TRBD1 (6 bases). CDR1 is SEHNR and CDR2 is FQNEAQ in the germline V gene (reference sequence). The CDR3 runs 20 residues. The germline V and J ends were trimmed by 3 bases and 8 bases, with 31 bases remaining between them. This CDR3 reads CASSFTYGTQKRDRKEKLFF. For the CDR3, the DNA is TGTGCCAGCAGCTTTACCTACGGGACACAAAAGAGGGATCGGAAGGAAAAACTGTTTTTT.

The chain is built from TRBV6-6 and TRBJ2-1, with unresolved D. The CDR3 loop spans 14 amino acids. CDR1 MNHNY and CDR2 SVGAGI come from the germline V gene (reference sequence). V dropped 5 bases and J dropped 9 bases, with 17 bases sitting between them. The DNA for the CDR3 is TGTGCCAGCAGTCCACCGACTGGGTTCGGTGAGCAGTTCTTC. Protein: CASSPPTGFGEQFF.

This chain links TRBV12-3 or TRBV12-4 with TRBJ2-3; D not certain. This CDR3 region has 13 residues. V lost 7 bases and J 2 bases, leaving 10 bases between the germline ends. This chain's CDR3 is CASTGQNTDTQYF. Written as DNA, the CDR3 is TGTGCCAGCACTGGGCAAAACACAGATACGCAGTATTTT.

The rearrangement joins TRBV10-3 to TRBJ2-5, with D tentatively TRBD1 or TRBD2 (5 bases each). This CDR3 spans 15 amino acids. Per the germline V gene, CDR1 is ENHRY and CDR2 is SYGVKD. V lost 0 bases and J lost 5, with 13 bases in between. CDR3 in amino acids: CAISESSWGSETQYF. Written as DNA, the CDR3 is TGTGCCATCAGTGAGTCATCATGGGGGAGCGAGACCCAGTACTTC.

This clonotype appeared many times. J is TRBJ2-7 and V is TRBV7-2; no clear D. The V end lost 6 bases, the J end lost 4 bases, and 16 bases lay between the germline ends. Per the germline V gene, CDR1 is SGHTA and CDR2 is FQGNSA. CDR3 length equals 14 residues. CDR3 region: CASSSGPTLYEQYF. The CDR3 region has the DNA TGTGCCAGCAGTTCCGGACCGACCCTATACGAGCAGTACTTC.

This clonotype is a singleton in its sample. This chain links TRBV5-6 with TRBJ2-3, with a weak D call TRBD2 (6 bases). The CDR3 spans 16 residues. CDR1 SGHDT and CDR2 YYEEEE come from the germline V gene. Trimming took off 3 bases at V and 3 bases at J, with 17 bases between the two ends. Written as DNA, the CDR3 is TGTGCCAGCAGCTCCCCGCTAAGGGGAGGAACAGATACGCAGTATTTT. It is translated as CASSSPLRGGTDTQYF.

The rearrangement links TRBV7-9 to TRBJ1-2, with a possible D match to TRBD1 (5 bases). This CDR3 region has 14 residues. The germline V gene encodes CDR1 SEHNR and CDR2 FQNEAQ (reference sequence). Trimming removed 1 base at V and 8 bases at J, with 14 bases between. In nucleotides, the CDR3 is TGTGCCAGCAGCTTAGTCGCGACAGAGAACGGCTACACCTTC. This encodes CASSLVATENGYTF.

In DNA form, the CDR3 reads TGTGCCAGCAGTTACAGGGGGACAGGAGGCACTGAAGCTTTCTTT. Encoded protein: CASSYRGTGGTEAFF. This chain connects TRBV6-8 to TRBJ1-1; TRBD1 matches 8 bases. Germline CDR1 is MNHGY and CDR2 is SAAAGT. The CDR3 loop spans 15 amino acids. Losses at the gene ends were 2 bases for V and 4 bases for J; bases not matched to a gene: 6.

This clonotype showed up just a few times. The rearrangement links TRBV12-3 or TRBV12-4 to TRBJ1-2; 8 positions match TRBD1. The CDR3 has 13 residues. Unmatched junction bases numbered 8, after V lost 6 bases and J lost 8 bases. The CDR3 sequence is CASRLTGVDGYTF. Here the CDR3 DNA reads TGTGCCAGCAGATTGACAGGGGTTGACGGCTACACCTTC.

The sample holds many counts of this clonotype. The gene calls are TRBV7-2 and TRBJ1-6; unclear D gene. CDR3 size: 14 residues. V lost 5 bases, J lost 12 bases, and 17 bases lay in between. Germline assignment: CDR1 SGHTA and CDR2 FQGNSA. The CDR3 coding sequence is TGTGCCAGCAGCGTTCCCGCTTTGCGGGTACCCCTCCACTTT. It yields the protein CASSVPALRVPLHF. Combining the CDR3 with reference TRBV7-2 and TRBJ1-6 gives the whole variable domain GAGVSQSPSNKVTEKGKDVELRCDPISGHTALYWYRQSLGQGLEFLIYFQGNSAPDKSGLPSDRFSAERTGGSVSTLTIQRTQQEDSAVYLCASSVPALRVPLHFGNGTRLTVT.

This clonotype came up a few times. The chain combines TRBV10-3 with TRBJ2-3; 8 positions match TRBD2. Germline V lookup: CDR1 ENHRY, CDR2 SYGVKD. V shed 6 bases and J 4 bases; nucleotides not matched to a gene: 3. This CDR3 has 13 amino acids. The CDR3 DNA is TGTGCCATCAGCGGGGGGGGGGCAGATACGCAGTATTTT. Protein: CAISGGGADTQYF.

In this sample, this clonotype turned up a few times. The chain couples TRBV7-2 to TRBJ2-5, with D tentatively TRBD1 (5 bases). The CDR3 is 16 residues long. Germline loops: CDR1 SGHTA, CDR2 FQGNSA. The V and J ends lost 1 base and 0 bases respectively, with 12 bases between them. The CDR3: CASSLGSGNYQETQYF. The CDR3 bases are TGTGCCAGCAGCTTAGGTTCAGGGAACTACCAAGAGACCCAGTACTTC.

This clonotype was counted at least ten times. The chain couples TRBV5-4 to TRBJ2-4; TRBD1 matches at 7 bases. Unmatched junction bases numbered 21, after V lost 4 bases and J lost 8 bases. The CDR3 contains 18 residues. The germline CDR1 and CDR2 sequences are SGHNT and YYREEE (reference sequence). CDR3 DNA sequence: TGTGCCAGCAGCCACCCAGAGGACAGGCAGACCTCCCGTTACATTCAGTACTTC. Translated: CASSHPEDRQTSRYIQYF.

The rearrangement links TRBV6-4 to TRBJ2-3; 14 nucleotides align to TRBD2. This CDR3 contains 16 residues. Looked up from germline, CDR1 is MRHNA and CDR2 is SNTAGT. The V segment lost 9 bases and the J segment 3 bases; nucleotides outside the gene matches: 8. In DNA, the CDR3 is TGTGCCAGACAGAAGGGACTAGCGGGAGCAACAGATACGCAGTATTTT. It yields the protein CARQKGLAGATDTQYF.

This CDR3 is CASSWAVGGNQPQHF. As DNA, the CDR3 is TGTGCCAGCAGTTGGGCCGTCGGTGGGAATCAGCCCCAGCATTTT. This chain joins TRBV28 and TRBJ1-5, with D hard to call. The ends were cut back, 4 bases at V and 4 bases at J, with 14 bases in the middle. The CDR3 is 15 residues long. Germline CDR1 and CDR2: MDHEN and SYDVKM.

The J gene is TRBJ1-5, the V gene TRBV6-1, with D unclear. V shed 6 bases and J shed 3 bases, with 9 bases lying between them. This CDR3 region has 13 residues. Per germline, CDR1 MNHNS and CDR2 SASEGT. CDR3: CASRPGLNQPQHF. CDR3 coding DNA: TGTGCCAGCAGGCCGGGCCTCAATCAGCCCCAGCATTTT.